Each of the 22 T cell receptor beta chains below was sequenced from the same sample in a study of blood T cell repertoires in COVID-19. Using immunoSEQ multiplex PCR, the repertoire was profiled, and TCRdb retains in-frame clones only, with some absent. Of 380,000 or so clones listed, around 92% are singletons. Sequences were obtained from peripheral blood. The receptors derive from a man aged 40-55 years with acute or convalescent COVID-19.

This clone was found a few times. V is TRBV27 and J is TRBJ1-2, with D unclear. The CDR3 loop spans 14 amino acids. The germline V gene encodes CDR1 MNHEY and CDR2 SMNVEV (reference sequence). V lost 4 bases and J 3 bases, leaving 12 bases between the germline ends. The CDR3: CASSSSEADYGYTF. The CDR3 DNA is TGTGCCAGCAGTTCGTCCGAGGCGGACTATGGCTACACCTTC.

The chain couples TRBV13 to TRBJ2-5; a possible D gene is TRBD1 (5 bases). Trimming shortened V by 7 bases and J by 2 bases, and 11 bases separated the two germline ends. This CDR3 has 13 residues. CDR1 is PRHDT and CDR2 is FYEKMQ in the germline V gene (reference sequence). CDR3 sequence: CASTLGQQETQYF. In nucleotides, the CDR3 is TGTGCCAGCACCTTGGGGCAGCAAGAGACCCAGTACTTC.

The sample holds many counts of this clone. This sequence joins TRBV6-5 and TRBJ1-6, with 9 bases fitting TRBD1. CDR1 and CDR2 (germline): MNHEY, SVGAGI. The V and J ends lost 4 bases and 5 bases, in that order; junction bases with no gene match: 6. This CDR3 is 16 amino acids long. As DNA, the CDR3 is TGTGCCAGCAGTTCCGGGAACAGGGGGCATAATTCACCCCTCCACTTT. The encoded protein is CASSSGNRGHNSPLHF.

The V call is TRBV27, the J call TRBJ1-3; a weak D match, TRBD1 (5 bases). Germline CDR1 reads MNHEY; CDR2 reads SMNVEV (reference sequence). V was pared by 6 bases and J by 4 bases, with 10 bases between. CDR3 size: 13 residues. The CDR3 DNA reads TGTGCCAGCAGCCCCAACAGGGGAAACACCATATATTTT. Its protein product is CASSPNRGNTIYF.

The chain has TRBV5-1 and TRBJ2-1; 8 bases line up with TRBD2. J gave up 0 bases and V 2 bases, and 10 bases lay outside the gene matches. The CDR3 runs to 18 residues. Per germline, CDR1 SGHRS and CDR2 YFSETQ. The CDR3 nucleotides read TGCGCCAGCAGCTTTCGGCGGGGGGCTCCAAGCTCCTACAATGAGCAGTTCTTC. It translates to CASSFRRGAPSSYNEQFF. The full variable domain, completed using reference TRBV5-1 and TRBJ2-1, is KAGVTQTPRYLIKTRGQQVTLSCSPISGHRSVSWYQQTPGQGLQFLFEYFSETQRNKGNFPGRFSGRQFSNSRSEMNVSTLELGDSALYLCASSFRRGAPSSYNEQFFGPGTRLTVL.

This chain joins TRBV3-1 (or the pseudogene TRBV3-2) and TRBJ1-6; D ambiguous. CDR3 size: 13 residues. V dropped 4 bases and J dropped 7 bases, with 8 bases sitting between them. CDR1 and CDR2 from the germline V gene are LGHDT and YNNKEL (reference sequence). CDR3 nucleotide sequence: TGTGCCAGCAGCCGGTGGGAGAATTCACCCCTCCACTTT. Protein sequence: CASSRWENSPLHF.

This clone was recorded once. The CDR3 region is CASSPLGVRQVIRGEQFF. The CDR3 DNA sequence: TGTGCCAGCAGTCCGTTAGGGGTTAGACAGGTCATAAGGGGTGAGCAGTTCTTC. This chain joins TRBV27 and TRBJ2-1; D perhaps matches TRBD1 (6 bases). Germline V gene lookup returns CDR1 MNHEY and CDR2 SMNVEV (reference sequence). The CDR3 extends over 18 amino acids. Deletions cut 5 bases from V and 9 bases from J, with 29 bases between.

The CDR3 protein is CASSEISYGYTF. The CDR3 bases are TGCGCCAGCAGTGAGATCAGCTATGGCTACACCTTC. The chain has TRBV10-2 and TRBJ1-2, with unresolved D. Trimming took off 2 bases at V and 4 bases at J, with 5 bases between the two ends. Germline V lookup: CDR1 WSHSY, CDR2 SAAADI. The CDR3 consists of 12 residues.

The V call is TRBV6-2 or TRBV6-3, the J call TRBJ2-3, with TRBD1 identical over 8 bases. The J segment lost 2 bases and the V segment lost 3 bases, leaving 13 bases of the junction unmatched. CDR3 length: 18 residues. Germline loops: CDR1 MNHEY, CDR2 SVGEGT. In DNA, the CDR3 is TGTGCCAGCAGTTATCCAAGGGACAGGCACATCTACACAGATACGCAGTATTTT. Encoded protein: CASSYPRDRHIYTDTQYF.

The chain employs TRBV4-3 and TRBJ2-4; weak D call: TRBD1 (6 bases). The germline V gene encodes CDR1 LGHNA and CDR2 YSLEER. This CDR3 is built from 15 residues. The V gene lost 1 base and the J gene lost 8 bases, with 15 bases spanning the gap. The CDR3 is CASSQATGYSDIQYF. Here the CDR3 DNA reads TGCGCCAGCAGCCAAGCGACAGGTTATTCGGACATTCAGTACTTC.

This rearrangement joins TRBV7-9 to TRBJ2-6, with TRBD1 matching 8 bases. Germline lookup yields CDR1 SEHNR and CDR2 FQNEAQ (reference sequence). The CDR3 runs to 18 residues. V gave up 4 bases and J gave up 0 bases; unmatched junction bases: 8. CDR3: CASSSPDRASSGANVLTF. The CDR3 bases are TGTGCCAGCAGCTCCCCGGACAGGGCGAGCTCTGGGGCCAACGTCCTGACTTTC.

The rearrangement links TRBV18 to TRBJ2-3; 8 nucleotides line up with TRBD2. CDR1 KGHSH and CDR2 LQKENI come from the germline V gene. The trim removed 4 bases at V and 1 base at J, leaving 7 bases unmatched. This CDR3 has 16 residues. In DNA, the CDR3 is TGTGCCAGCTCACAGTTAGCGGGGATAGGCACAGATACGCAGTATTTT. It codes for CASSQLAGIGTDTQYF.

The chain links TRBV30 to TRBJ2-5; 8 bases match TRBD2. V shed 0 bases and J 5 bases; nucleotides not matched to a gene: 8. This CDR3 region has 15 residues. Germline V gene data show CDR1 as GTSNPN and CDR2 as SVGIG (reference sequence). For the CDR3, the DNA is TGTGCCTGGAGTGTACGACTAGCGATTGGGGAGACCCAGTACTTC. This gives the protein CAWSVRLAIGETQYF. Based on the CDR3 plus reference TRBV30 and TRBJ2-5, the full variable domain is SQTIHQWPATLVQPVGSPLSLECTVEGTSNPNLYWYRQAAGRGLQLLFYSVGIGQISSEVPQNLSASRPQDRQFILSSKKLLLSDSGFYLCAWSVRLAIGETQYFGPGTRLLVL.

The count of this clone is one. The CDR3 loop reads CSVAGGTDTQYF. The CDR3 nucleotides are TGCAGCGTTGCGGGGGGCACAGATACGCAGTATTTT. The chain employs TRBV29-1 and TRBJ2-3; TRBD2 might be the D (6 bases). Germline CDR1 and CDR2: SQVTM and ANQGSEA. CDR3 size: 12 residues. V lost 4 bases to trimming and J lost 1 base, with 6 bases between them.

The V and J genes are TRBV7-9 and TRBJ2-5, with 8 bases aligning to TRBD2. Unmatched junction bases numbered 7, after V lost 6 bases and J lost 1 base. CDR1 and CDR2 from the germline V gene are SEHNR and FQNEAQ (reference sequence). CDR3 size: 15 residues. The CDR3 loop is CASSPRSGGQETQYF. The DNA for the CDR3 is TGTGCCAGCAGTCCAAGAAGCGGGGGCCAAGAGACCCAGTACTTC.

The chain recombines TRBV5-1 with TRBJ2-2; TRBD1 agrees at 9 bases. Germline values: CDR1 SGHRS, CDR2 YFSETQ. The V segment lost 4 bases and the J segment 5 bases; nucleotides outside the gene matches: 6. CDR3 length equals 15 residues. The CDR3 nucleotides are TGCGCCAGCAGCGCAGACGGGACAGGGACCGGGGAGCTGTTTTTT. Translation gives CASSADGTGTGELFF. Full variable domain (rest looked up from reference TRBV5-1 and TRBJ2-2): KAGVTQTPRYLIKTRGQQVTLSCSPISGHRSVSWYQQTPGQGLQFLFEYFSETQRNKGNFPGRFSGRQFSNSRSEMNVSTLELGDSALYLCASSADGTGTGELFFGEGSRLTVL.

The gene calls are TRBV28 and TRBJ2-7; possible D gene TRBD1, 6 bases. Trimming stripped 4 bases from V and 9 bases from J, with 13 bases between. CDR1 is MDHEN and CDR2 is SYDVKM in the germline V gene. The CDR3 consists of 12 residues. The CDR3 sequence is CASSSGTMGQYF. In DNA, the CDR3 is TGTGCCAGCAGTTCCGGGACAATGGGGCAGTACTTC.

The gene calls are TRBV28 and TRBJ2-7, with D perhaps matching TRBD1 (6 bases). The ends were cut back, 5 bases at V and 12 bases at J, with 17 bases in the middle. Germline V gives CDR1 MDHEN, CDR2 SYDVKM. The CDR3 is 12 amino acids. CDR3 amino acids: CASSDSWGQRYF. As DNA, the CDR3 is TGTGCCAGCAGTGACAGCTGGGGGCAGAGGTACTTC.

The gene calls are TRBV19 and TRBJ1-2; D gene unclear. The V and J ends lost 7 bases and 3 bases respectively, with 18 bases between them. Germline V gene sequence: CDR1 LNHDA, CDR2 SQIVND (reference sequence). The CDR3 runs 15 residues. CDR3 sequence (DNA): TGTGCCAGTAAGACGATTAGGGAGATGGACTATGGCTACACCTTC. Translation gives CASKTIREMDYGYTF.

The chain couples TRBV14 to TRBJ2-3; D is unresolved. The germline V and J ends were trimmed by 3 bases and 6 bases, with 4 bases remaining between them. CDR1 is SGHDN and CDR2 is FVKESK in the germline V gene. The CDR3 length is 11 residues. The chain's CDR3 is CASSHADTQYF. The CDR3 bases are TGTGCCAGCAGCCACGCGGATACGCAGTATTTT.

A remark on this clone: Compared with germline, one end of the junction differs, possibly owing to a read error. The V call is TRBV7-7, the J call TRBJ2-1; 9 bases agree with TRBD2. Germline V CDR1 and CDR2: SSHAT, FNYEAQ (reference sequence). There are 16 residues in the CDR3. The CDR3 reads CASSLGRSGGNNEQFF. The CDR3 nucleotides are TGTGCTAGCAGCTTAGGGCGTAGCGGGGGTAACAATGAGCAGTTCTTC.

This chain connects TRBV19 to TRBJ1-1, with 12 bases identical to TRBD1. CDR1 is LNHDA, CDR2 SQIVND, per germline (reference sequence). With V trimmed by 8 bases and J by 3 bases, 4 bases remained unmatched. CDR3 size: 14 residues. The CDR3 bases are TGTGCCAGTGGCCGGGACAGGGGGCACACTGAAGCTTTCTTT. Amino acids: CASGRDRGHTEAFF. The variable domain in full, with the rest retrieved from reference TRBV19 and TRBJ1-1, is DGGITQSPKYLFRKEGQNVTLSCEQNLNHDAMYWYRQDPGQGLRLIYYSQIVNDFQKGDIAEGYSVSREKKESFPLTVTSAQKNPTAFYLCASGRDRGHTEAFFGQGTRLTVV.